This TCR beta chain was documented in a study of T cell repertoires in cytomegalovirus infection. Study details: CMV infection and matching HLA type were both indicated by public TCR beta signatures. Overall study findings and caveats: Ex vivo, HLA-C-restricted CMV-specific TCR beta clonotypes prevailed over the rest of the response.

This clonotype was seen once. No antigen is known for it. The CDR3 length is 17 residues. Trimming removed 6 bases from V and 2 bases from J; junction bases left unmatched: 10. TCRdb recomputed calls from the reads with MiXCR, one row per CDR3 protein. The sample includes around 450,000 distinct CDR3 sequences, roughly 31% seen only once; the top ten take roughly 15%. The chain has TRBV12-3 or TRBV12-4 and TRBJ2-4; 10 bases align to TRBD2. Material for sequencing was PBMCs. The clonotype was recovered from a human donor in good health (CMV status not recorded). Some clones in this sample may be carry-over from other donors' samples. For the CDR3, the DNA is TGTGCCAGCAGCCTCCGCGGGACTAGCGTGTCCAAAAACATTCAGTACTTC. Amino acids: CASSLRGTSVSKNIQYF.